The clone carrying this TCR beta chain was observed a handful of times. Its target is not known. The sample originates from a study of long-term antiretroviral therapy in people with HIV. The study's findings and limits: Repertoire dominance by clones expanded before ART was seen at all time points.

The CDR3 covers 13 residues. The germline V gene has CDR1 MNHEY and CDR2 SVGAGI. V was pared by 4 bases and J by 8 bases, with 14 bases between. Samples were assayed with immunoSEQ v3.0 at survey level. Clones were read by immunoSEQ multiplex PCR, and TCRdb kept only the in-frame ones, dropping some. The sample consists of 20,000 to 25,000 clones, 65% to 85% of them appearing once. The chain joins TRBV6-5 to TRBJ1-2, with D perhaps TRBD1 (6 bases). The TCR originated in a man aged 25 to 40 with HIV. The sequenced sample was unsorted PBMCs, obtained 1.5 years after starting antiretroviral therapy. The CDR3 loop is CASSFTGPKGYTF. DNA for the CDR3: TGTGCCAGCAGTTTTACAGGGCCCAAGGGCTACACCTTC.